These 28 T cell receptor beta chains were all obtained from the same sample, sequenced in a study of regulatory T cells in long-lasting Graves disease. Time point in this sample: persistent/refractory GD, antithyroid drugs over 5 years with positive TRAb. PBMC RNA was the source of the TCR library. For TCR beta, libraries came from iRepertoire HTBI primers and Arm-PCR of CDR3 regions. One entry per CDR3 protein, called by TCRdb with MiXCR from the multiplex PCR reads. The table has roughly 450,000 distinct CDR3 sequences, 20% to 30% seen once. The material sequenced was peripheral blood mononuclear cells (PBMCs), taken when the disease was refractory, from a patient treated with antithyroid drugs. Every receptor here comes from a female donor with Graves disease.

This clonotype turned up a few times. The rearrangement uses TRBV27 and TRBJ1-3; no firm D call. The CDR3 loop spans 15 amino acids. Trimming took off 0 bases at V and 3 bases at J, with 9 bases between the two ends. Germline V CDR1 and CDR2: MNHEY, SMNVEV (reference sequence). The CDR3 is CASSLSAGNGNTIYF. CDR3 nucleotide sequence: TGTGCCAGCAGTTTATCAGCTGGGAATGGAAACACCATATATTTT.

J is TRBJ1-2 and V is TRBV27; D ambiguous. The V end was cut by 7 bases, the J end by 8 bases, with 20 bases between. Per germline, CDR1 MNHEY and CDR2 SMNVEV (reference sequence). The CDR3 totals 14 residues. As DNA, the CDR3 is TGTGCCAGCAATAAATCTCCCCTCGGAGAAGGCTACACCTTC. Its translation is CASNKSPLGEGYTF.

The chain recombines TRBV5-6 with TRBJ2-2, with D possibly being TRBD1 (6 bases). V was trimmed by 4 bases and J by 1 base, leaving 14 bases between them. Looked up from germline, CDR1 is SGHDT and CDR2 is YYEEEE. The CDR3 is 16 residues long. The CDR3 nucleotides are TGTGCCAGCAGCATCGAGACAGGTTTGAACACCGGGGAGCTGTTTTTT. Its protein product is CASSIETGLNTGELFF.

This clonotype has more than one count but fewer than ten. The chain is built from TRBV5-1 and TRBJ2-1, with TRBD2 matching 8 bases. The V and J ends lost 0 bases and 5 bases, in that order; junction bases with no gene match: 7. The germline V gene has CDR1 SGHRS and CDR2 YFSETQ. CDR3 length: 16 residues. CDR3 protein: CASSLAIAGRDNEQFF. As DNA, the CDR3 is TGCGCCAGCAGCTTGGCTATAGCGGGGAGGGACAATGAGCAGTTCTTC.

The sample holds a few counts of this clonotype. CDR3 coding DNA: TGTGCCAGTAGCGTTCCGGGCGGGAGGGCCCGCGAGCAGTACTTC. Translated, it gives CASSVPGGRAREQYF. The rearrangement uses TRBV19 and TRBJ2-7, with 9 nucleotides matching TRBD2. The CDR3 is made up of 15 amino acids. The ends lost 6 bases at V and 6 bases at J; junction bases unmatched: 12. Germline assignment: CDR1 LNHDA and CDR2 SQIVND (reference sequence).

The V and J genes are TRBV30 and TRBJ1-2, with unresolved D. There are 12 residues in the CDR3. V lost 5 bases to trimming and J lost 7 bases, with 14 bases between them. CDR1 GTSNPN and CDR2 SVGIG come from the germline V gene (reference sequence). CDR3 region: CAWGGPSPGYTF. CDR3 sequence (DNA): TGTGCCTGGGGAGGGCCCTCCCCTGGCTACACCTTC.

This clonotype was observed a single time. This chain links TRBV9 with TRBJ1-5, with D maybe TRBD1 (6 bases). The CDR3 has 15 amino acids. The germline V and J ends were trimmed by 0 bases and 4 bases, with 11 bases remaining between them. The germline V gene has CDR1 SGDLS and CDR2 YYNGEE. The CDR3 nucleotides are TGTGCCAGCAGCGTAGACGGGGGCCCAAATCAGCCCCAGCATTTT. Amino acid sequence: CASSVDGGPNQPQHF.

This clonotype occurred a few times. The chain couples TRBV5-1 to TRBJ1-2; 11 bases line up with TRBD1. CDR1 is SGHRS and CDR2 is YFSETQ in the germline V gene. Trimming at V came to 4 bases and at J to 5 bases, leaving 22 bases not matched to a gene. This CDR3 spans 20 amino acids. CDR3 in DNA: TGCGCCAGCAGCACCCCGGAGTCCACCGGGACAGGGGGTAGCTTATATGGCTACACCTTC. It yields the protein CASSTPESTGTGGSLYGYTF. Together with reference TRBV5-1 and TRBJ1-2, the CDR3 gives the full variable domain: KAGVTQTPRYLIKTRGQQVTLSCSPISGHRSVSWYQQTPGQGLQFLFEYFSETQRNKGNFPGRFSGRQFSNSRSEMNVSTLELGDSALYLCASSTPESTGTGGSLYGYTFGSGTRLTVV.

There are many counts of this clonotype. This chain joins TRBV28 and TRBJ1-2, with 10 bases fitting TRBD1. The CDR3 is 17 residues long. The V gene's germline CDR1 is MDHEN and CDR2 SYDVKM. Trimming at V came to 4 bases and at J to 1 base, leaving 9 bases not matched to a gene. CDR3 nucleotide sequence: TGTGCCAGCAGTTCAGGGACAGGGGCCCGGCTTAACTATGGCTACACCTTC. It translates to CASSSGTGARLNYGYTF.

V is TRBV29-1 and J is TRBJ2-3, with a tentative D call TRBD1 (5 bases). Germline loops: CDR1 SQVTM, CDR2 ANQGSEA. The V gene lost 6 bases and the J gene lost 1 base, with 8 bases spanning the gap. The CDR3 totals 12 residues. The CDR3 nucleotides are TGCAGCGTGGCGACAGGCACAGATACGCAGTATTTT. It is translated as CSVATGTDTQYF.

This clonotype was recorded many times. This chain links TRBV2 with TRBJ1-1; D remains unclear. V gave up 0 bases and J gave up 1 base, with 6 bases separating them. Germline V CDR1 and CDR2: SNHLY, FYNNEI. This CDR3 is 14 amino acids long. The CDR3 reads CASSEASRNTEAFF. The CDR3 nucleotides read TGTGCCAGCAGTGAAGCATCCAGGAACACTGAAGCTTTCTTT.

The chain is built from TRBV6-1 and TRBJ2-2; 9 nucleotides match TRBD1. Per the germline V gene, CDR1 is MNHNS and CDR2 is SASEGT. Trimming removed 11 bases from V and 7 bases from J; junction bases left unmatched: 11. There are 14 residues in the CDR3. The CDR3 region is CAGSGTGIHGELFF. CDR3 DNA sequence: TGTGCCGGGTCCGGGACAGGGATTCACGGGGAGCTGTTTTTT.

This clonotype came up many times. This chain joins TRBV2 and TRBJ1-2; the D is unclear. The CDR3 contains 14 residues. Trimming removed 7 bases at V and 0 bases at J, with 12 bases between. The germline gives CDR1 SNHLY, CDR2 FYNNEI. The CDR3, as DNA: TGTGCCAGCATTTCCCTACAAGCTAACTATGGCTACACCTTC. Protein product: CASISLQANYGYTF. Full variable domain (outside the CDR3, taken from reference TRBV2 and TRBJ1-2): EPEVTQTPSHQVTQMGQEVILRCVPISNHLYFYWYRQILGQKVEFLVSFYNNEISEKSEIFDDQFSVERPDGSNFTLKIRSTKLEDSAMYFCASISLQANYGYTFGSGTRLTVV.

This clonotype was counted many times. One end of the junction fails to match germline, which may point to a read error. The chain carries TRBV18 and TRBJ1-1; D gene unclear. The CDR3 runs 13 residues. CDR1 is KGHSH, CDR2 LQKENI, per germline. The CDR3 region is CASSPNPNTEAFF. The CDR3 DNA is TGCGCCAGCAGCCCGAATCCGAACACTGAAGCTTTCTTT.

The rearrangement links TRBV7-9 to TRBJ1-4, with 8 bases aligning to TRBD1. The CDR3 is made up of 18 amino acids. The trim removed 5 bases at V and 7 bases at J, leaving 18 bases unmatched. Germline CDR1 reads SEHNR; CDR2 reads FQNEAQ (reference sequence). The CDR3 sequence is CASSQSRRADRGGEKLFF. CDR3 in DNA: TGTGCCAGCAGCCAATCAAGACGGGCCGACAGGGGAGGTGAAAAACTGTTTTTT.

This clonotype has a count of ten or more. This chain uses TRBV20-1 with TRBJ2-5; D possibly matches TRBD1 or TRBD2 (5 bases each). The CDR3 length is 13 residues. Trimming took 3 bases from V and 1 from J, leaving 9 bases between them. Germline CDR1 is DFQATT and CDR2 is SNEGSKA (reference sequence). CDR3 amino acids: CSARGGGQETQYF. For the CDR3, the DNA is TGCAGTGCTAGGGGTGGGGGCCAAGAGACCCAGTACTTC.

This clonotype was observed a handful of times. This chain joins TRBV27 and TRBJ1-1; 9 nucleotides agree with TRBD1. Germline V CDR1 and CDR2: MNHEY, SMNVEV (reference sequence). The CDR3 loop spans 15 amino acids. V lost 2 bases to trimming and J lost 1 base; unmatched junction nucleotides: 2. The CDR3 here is CASSLTDRGNTEAFF. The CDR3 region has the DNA TGTGCCAGCAGTTTAACGGACAGGGGGAACACTGAAGCTTTCTTT.

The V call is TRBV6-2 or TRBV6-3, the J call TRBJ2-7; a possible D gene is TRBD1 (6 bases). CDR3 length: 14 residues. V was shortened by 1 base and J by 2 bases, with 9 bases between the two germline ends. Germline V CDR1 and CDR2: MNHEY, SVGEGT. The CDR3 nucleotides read TGTGCCAGCAGTTACTTGGACAGCACCTACGAGCAGTACTTC. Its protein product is CASSYLDSTYEQYF.

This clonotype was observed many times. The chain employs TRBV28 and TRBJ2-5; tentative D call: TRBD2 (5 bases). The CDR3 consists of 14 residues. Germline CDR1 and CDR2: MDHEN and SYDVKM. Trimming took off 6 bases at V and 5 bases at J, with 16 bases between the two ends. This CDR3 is CASSPGLRRETQYF. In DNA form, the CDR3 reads TGTGCCAGCAGCCCAGGACTCCGACGGGAGACCCAGTACTTC.

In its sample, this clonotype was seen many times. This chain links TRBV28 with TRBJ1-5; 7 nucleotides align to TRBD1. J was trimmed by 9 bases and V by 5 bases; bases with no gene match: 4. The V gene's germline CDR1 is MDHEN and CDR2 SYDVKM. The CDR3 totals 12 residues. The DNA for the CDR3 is TGTGCCAGCAGTCTACAGGGGAGGCCCCAGCATTTT. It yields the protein CASSLQGRPQHF.

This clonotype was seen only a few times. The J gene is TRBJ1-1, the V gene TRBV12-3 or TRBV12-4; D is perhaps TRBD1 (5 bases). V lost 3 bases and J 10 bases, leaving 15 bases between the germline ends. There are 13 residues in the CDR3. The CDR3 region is CASSFGQFGGAFF. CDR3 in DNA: TGTGCCAGCAGTTTTGGGCAGTTCGGGGGAGCTTTCTTT.

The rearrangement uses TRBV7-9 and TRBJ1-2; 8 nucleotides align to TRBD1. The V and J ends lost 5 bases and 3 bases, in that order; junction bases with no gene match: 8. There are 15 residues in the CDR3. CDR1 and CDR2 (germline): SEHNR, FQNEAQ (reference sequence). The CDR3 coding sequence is TGTGCCAGCAGCATCCCCGGACAGGGTTACTATGGCTACACCTTC. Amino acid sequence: CASSIPGQGYYGYTF.

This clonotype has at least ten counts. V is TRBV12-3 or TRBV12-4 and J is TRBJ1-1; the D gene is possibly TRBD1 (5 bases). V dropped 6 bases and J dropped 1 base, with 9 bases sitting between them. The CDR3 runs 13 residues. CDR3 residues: CASRRQQNTEAFF. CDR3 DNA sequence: TGTGCCAGCAGACGACAGCAGAACACTGAAGCTTTCTTT.

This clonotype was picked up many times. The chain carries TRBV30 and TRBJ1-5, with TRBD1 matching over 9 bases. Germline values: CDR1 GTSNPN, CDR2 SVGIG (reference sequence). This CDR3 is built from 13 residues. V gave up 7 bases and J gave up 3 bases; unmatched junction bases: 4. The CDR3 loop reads CALRDRANQPQHF. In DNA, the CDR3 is TGTGCCTTGCGGGACAGGGCCAATCAGCCCCAGCATTTT. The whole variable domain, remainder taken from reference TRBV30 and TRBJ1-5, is SQTIHQWPATLVQPVGSPLSLECTVEGTSNPNLYWYRQAAGRGLQLLFYSVGIGQISSEVPQNLSASRPQDRQFILSSKKLLLSDSGFYLCALRDRANQPQHFGDGTRLSIL.

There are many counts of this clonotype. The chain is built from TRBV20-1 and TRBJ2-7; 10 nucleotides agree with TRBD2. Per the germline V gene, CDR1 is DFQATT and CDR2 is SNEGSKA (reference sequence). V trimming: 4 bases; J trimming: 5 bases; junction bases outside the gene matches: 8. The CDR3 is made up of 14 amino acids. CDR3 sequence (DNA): TGCAGTGCTACCCCGGGACTAGCGACGAACGAGCAGTACTTC. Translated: CSATPGLATNEQYF.

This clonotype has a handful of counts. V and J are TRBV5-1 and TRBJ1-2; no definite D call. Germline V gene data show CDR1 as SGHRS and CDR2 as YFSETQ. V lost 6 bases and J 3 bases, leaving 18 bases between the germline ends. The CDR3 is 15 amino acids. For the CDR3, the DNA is TGCGCCAGCATGCCCGGGCGCATTCCGGACTATGGCTACACCTTC. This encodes CASMPGRIPDYGYTF.

The CDR3 nucleotides are TGTGCCACTTCGACGAGGGGAGTAGATCAGCCCCAGCATTTT. This codes for CATSTRGVDQPQHF. The chain employs TRBV3-1 and TRBJ1-5, with a tentative D call TRBD1 (5 bases). Germline V gene data show CDR1 as LGHDT and CDR2 as YNNKEL (reference sequence). This CDR3 is built from 14 residues. With 10 bases removed from V and 5 bases from J, the gap between germline ends came to 18 bases. Looking up the rest from reference TRBV3-1 and TRBJ1-5 gives the full variable domain: DTAVSQTPKYLVTQMGNDKSIKCEQNLGHDTMYWYKQDSKKFLKIMFSYNNKELIINETVPNRFSPKSPDKAHLNLHINSLELGDSAVYFCATSTRGVDQPQHFGDGTRLSIL.

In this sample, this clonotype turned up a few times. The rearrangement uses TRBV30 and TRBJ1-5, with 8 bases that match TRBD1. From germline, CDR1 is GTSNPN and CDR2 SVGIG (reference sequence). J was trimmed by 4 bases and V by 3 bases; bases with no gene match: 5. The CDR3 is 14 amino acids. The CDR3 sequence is CAWSGQGANQPQHF. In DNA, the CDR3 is TGTGCCTGGAGCGGACAGGGTGCGAATCAGCCCCAGCATTTT.